This TCR beta chain was retrieved from a study of T cells in Graves' hyperthyroidism and ophthalmopathy. Over 18 months, lack of ophthalmopathy progression marked Graves' hyperthyroidism as stable. On the basis of clinical symptoms, serum thyroxine and TRAb, thyroid ultrasound and orbital computed tomography, diagnoses were made. The TCR beta CDR3 regions underwent amplification using RNA transcripts as the source. Primed by the HTBI set, a first-round RT-PCR was run on the TCR CDR3. MiXCR, applied by TCRdb to the multiplex PCR reads, yields one record per CDR3 protein. The sample has 300,000 to 500,000 distinct CDR3 sequences, about 15% seen once. Study-wide points: Separation of ophthalmopathy from stable hyperthyroidism was achieved by a 13 V-J model.

V lost 7 bases and J 2 bases, leaving 15 bases between the germline ends. This CDR3 contains 15 residues. CDR1 and CDR2 (germline): SGHTA, FQGNSA. A note on this clonotype: Its antigen is unknown.

The clonotype originates from a woman aged 30 to 39 with Graves' hyperthyroidism. The specimen was blood. This chain links TRBV7-2 with TRBJ1-3; possibly TRBD1 for D (5 bases). CDR3 amino acids: CASIKGSRAGNTIYF. CDR3 sequence (DNA): TGTGCCAGCATCAAAGGGTCCAGGGCTGGAAACACCATATATTTT.